The entry that follows covers one TCR beta chain sequence. As yet, its antigen is unknown. Germline CDR1 is LNHDA and CDR2 is SQIVND (reference sequence). The CDR3 sequence is 14 residues long. Trimming took 0 bases from V and 0 from J, leaving 5 bases between them. The record originates from a study of tumor-infiltrating lymphocytes in primary liver carcinoma. Whole-study results and caveats: Present in all five tumor regions were only about 8-25% of the top clones. Less overlap was seen in tumor-adjacent and tumor-blood pairs than in tumor region pairs.

The investigators made TCR beta cDNA from roughly 460 ng total RNA, using a constant-region primer. Employing slightly modified ARM-PCR, three nested multiplex PCR rounds were run, and these gave rise to the TCR beta libraries. TRBV1-TRBV30 forward primers and a C-beta reverse primer were used in the first two PCR rounds, which each ran for approximately 9 cycles. A single record per CDR3 protein comes from TCRdb applying MiXCR to the multiplex PCR reads. The table includes roughly 80,000 distinct CDR3 sequences, around 70% detected once. The source material, about 17-31 mg of unsorted bulk tissue, was used to co-extract RNA and DNA.

Input material: liver tumor tissue from sampling region 1. Subset denoted: tumor region T1, superior pole. The clonotype comes from a man aged 40-49 years with primary liver carcinoma and hepatitis B virus infection. The J gene is TRBJ1-2, the V gene TRBV19; D unresolved. DNA of the CDR3: TGTGCCAGTAGTATAGACGCCGCTAACTATGGCTACACCTTC. It yields the protein CASSIDAANYGYTF.